This TCR beta chain is drawn from a study of blood T cell repertoires in COVID-19. The length of the CDR3 is 12 residues. In germline, CDR1 is SGHDN, CDR2 FVKESK. Trimming pared 0 bases from V and 15 bases from J, leaving 9 bases between. Method: immunoSEQ multiplex PCR; TCRdb's copy keeps in-frame clones and lacks some. The sample yields 130,000 or so clones, roughly 89% seen once. The chain couples TRBV14 to TRBJ1-6; D uncertain. Sequencing was carried out using peripheral blood. The receptor was derived from a man aged 55-75 years with COVID-19, enrolled during active disease. The CDR3 nucleotides are TGTGCCAGCAGCCAAGATTGGCAATTCCTCCACTTT. It translates to CASSQDWQFLHF.